Ten or more counts support the clone carrying this TCR beta chain. Its antigen remains unidentified. Indicated time point: newly diagnosed GD, antithyroid drugs for less than 3 months. RNA isolated from PBMCs was used to make the TCR library. The germline gives CDR1 MNHEY, CDR2 SVGAGI. The CDR3 runs to 17 residues. V was cut by 0 bases and J by 4 bases, with 16 bases left in between. This specimen belongs to a study of regulatory T cells in long-lasting Graves disease. Arm-PCR of CDR3 regions and iRepertoire HTBI primers were used to build TCR beta libraries. Each CDR3 protein gets one entry after TCRdb re-called the multiplex PCR reads with MiXCR. Of 360,000 or so distinct CDR3 sequences in the sample, around 15% were seen once. Overall study findings and caveats: Repertoires from persistent disease leaned toward TRBV28, TRBJ1-2 and TRBJ2-5.

The same sample was also used in a study of T cells in Graves' hyperthyroidism and ophthalmopathy. That study adds: First-round RT-PCR with HTBI primers amplified the TCR CDR3 region.

The V gene is TRBV6-5, the J gene TRBJ2-1, with D possibly matching TRBD1 (5 bases). The source of this sequence is a woman younger than 30 with Graves disease. The sequencing used peripheral blood mononuclear cells (PBMCs), collected at new diagnosis, from a patient treated with antithyroid drugs. The CDR3 DNA is TGTGCCAGCAGTTACTCCCAGGGTAGTGTTATTTACAATGAGCAGTTCTTC. It codes for CASSYSQGSVIYNEQFF.